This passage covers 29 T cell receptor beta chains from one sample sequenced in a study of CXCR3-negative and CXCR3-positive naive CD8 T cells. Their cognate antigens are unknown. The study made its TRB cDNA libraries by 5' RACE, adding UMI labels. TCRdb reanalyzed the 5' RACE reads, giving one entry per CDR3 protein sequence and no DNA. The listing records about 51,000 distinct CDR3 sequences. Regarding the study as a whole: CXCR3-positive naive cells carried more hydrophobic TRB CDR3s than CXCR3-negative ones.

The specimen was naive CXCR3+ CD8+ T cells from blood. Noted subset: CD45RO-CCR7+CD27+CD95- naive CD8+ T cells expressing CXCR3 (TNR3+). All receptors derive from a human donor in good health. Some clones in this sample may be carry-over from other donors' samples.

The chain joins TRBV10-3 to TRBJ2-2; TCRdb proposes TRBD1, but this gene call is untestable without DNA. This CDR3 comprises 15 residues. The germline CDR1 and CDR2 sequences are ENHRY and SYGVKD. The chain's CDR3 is CAISGQGGSTGELFF.

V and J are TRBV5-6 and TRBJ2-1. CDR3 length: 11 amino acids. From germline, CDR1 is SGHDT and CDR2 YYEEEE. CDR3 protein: CASSMNNEQFF.

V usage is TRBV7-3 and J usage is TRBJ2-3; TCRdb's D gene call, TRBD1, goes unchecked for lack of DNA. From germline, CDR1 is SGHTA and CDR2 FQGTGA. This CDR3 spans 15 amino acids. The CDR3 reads CASSLTGGRTDTQYF.

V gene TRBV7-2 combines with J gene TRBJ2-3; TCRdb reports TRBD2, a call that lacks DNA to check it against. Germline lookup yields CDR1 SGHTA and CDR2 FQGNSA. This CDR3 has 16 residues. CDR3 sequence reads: CASSLPTGLAGFTQYF.

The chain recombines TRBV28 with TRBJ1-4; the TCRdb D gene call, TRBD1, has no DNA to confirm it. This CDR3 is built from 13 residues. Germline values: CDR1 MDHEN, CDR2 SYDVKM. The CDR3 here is CASSYIGGVHMFF.

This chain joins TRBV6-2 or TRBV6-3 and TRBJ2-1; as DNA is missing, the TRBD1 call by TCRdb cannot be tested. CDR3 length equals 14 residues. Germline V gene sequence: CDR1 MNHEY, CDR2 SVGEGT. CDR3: CASKGVSSYNEQFF.

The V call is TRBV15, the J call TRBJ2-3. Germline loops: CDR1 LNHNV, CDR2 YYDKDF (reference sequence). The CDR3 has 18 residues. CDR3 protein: CATSRDPGSLAFTDTQYF.

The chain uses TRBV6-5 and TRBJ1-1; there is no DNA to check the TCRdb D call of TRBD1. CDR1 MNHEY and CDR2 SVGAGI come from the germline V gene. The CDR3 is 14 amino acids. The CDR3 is CASSYGGQITEAFF.

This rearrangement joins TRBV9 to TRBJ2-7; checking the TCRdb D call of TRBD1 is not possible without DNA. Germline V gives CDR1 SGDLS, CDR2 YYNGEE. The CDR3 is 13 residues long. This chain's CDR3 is CASSPDSFGGQYF.

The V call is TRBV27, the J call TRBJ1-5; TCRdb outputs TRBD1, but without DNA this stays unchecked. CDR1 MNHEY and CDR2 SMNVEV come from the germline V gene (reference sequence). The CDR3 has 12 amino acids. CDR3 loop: CASSFGGQPQHF.

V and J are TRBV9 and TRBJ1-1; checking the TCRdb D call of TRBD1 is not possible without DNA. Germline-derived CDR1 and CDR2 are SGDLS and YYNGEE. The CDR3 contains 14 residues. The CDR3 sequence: CASSTTGQNTEAFF.

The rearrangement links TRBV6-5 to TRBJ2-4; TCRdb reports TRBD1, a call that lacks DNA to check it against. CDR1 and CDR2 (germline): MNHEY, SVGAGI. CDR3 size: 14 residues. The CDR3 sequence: CASKLRGPGNIQYF.

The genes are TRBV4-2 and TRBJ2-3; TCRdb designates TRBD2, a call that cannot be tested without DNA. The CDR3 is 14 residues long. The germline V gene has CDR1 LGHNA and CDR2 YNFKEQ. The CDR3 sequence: CASSGTSDTDTQYF.

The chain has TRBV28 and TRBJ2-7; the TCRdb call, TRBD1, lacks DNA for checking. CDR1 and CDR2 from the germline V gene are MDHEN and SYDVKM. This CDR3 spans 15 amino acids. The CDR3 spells CASSFGWGGSYEQYF.

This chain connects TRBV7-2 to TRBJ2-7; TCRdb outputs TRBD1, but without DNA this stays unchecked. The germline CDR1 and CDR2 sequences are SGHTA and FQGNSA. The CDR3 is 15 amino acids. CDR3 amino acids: CASRVGWTGSYEQYF.

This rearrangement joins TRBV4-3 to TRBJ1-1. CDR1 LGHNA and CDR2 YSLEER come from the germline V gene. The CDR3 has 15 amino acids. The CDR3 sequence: CASSQEAVLNTEAFF.

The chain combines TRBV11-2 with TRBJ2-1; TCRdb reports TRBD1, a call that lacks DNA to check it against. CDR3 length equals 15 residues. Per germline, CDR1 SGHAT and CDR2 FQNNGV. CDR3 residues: CASSPGTGGLNEQFF.

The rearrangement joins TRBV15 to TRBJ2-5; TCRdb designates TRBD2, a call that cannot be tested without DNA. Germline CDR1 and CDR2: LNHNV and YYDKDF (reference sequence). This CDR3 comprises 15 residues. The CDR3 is CATSSLREGVETQYF.

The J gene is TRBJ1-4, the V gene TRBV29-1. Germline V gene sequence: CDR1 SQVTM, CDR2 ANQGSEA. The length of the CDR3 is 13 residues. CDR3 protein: CSVEPTTNEKLFF.

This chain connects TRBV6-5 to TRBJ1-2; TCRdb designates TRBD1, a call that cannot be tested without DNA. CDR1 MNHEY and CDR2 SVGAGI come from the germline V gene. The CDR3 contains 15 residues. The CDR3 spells CASRPFRGRNYGYTF.

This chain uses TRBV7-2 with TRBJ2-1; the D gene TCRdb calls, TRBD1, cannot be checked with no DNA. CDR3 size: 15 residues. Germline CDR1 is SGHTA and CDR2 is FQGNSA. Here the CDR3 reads CASSFPVGGYNEQFF.

CDR3 sequence: CASSNSLQEAFF. V usage is TRBV11-2 and J usage is TRBJ1-1. Per the germline V gene, CDR1 is SGHAT and CDR2 is FQNNGV. The CDR3 is 12 residues long.

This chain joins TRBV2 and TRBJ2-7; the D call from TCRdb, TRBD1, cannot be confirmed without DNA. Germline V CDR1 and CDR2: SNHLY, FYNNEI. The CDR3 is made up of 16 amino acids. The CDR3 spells CASSYSRDIPSYEQYF.

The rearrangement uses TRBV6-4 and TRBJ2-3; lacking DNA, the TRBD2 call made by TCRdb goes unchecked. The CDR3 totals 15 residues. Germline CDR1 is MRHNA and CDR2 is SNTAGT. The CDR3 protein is CASSESGGAADTQYF.

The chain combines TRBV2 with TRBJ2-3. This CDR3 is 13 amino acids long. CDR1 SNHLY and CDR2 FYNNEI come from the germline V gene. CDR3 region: CASVVLGTDTQYF.

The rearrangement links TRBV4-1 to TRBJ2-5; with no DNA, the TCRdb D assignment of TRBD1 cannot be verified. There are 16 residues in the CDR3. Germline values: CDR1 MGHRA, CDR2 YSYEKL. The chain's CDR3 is CASSQVTPDSEETQYF.

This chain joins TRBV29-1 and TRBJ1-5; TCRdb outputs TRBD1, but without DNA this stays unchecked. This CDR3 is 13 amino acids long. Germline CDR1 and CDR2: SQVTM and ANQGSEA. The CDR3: CSAGGGAYQPQHF.

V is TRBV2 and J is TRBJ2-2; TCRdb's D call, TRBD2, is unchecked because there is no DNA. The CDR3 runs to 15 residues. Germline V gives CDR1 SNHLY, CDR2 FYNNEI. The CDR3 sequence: CATPGLAGGDGELFF.

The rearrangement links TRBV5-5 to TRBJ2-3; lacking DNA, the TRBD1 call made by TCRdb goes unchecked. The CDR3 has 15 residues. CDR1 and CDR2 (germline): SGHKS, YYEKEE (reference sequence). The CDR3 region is CASSLRGAPTDTQYF.